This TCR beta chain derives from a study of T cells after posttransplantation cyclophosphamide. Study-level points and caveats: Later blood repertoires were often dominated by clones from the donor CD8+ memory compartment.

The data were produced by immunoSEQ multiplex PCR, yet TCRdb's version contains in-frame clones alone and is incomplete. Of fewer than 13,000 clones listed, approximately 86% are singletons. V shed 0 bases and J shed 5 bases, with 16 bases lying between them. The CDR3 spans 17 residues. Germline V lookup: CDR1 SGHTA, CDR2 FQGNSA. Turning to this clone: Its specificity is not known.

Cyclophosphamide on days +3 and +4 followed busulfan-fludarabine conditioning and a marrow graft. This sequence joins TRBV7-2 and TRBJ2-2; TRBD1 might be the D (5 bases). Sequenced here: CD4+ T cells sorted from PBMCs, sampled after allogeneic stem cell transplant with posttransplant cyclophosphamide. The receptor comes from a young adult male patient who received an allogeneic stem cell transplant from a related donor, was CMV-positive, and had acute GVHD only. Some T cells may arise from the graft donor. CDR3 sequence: CASSLARRREETGELFF. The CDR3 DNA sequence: TGTGCCAGCAGCTTAGCGAGGCGCAGGGAAGAGACCGGGGAGCTGTTTTTT.